This T cell receptor beta chain was documented in a study of CD8 T cells in ankylosing spondylitis. The study, taken as a whole, reports: Within peripheral blood, clones linked to disease were CD8+ and relatively rare. A motif of several highly homologous TCR beta variants was seen as apparently characteristic of ankylosing spondylitis blood.

Library preparation for TCR beta used quantitative 5'-RACE with molecular barcodes. TCRdb used MiXCR to reprocess the 5' RACE reads, holding one entry per CDR3 protein. The sample consists of around 490,000 distinct CDR3 sequences, about 5.4% of them appearing once. With respect to this clonotype: Its antigen is not known.

The CDR3 runs to 16 residues. V shed 4 bases and J shed 4 bases, with 16 bases lying between them. Germline assignment: CDR1 MGHRA and CDR2 YSYEKL. The sample comprised blood, either unsorted or a sorted T cell fraction (not recorded which). This sequence was found in a male donor with ankylosing spondylitis. The chain recombines TRBV4-1 with TRBJ1-4; D is perhaps TRBD1 (6 bases). CDR3 loop: CASSLHGGPNNEKLFF. Here the CDR3 DNA reads TGCGCCAGCAGCCTTCATGGGGGGCCAAATAATGAAAAACTGTTTTTT.